One and the same sample provided the 5 T cell receptor beta chains below, sequenced in a study of OX40 agonist ivuxolimab in advanced cancers. Only in-frame clones appear in the TCRdb table, and some are missing; sequencing was by immunoSEQ multiplex PCR. Found here are roughly 86,000 clones, 80% to 95% of them singletons; the top ten hold around 0.43%. This specimen was CD4+ or CD8+ T cells sorted from blood, taken in a trial of the OX40 agonist ivuxolimab. These receptors were obtained from an adult with an advanced solid tumor such as melanoma, head and neck, liver or kidney cancer.

This clone occurred once. V and J are TRBV4-2 and TRBJ2-1; 10 positions agree with TRBD1. Losses at the gene ends were 1 base for V and 7 bases for J; bases not matched to a gene: 7. CDR3 length: 16 amino acids. The germline V gene encodes CDR1 LGHNA and CDR2 YNFKEQ. The CDR3 loop is CASSQGAGQGRNEQFF. The CDR3 DNA follows: TGTGCCAGCAGCCAAGGGGCGGGACAGGGGCGAAATGAGCAGTTCTTC.

V usage is TRBV4-3 and J usage is TRBJ2-3; 10 nucleotides line up with TRBD2. The V segment lost 0 bases and the J segment 8 bases; nucleotides outside the gene matches: 11. The CDR3 consists of 17 residues. The germline V gene encodes CDR1 LGHNA and CDR2 YSLEER. In DNA, the CDR3 is TGCGCCAGCAGCCAAGAGACCCTAGCGGGGGCCGGGGGTACGCAGTATTTT. The encoded protein is CASSQETLAGAGGTQYF.

V and J are TRBV6-1 and TRBJ2-3; 7 positions match TRBD1. Trimming removed 2 bases from V and 6 bases from J; junction bases left unmatched: 11. This CDR3 has 16 residues. CDR1 MNHNS and CDR2 SASEGT come from the germline V gene. CDR3 DNA sequence: TGTGCCAGCAGTGAACGTTTGGAGACAGGGTTTGATACGCAGTATTTT. Translated, it gives CASSERLETGFDTQYF.

The table lists this clone with a count of one. The rearrangement links TRBV29-1 to TRBJ2-5; no clear D gene. Trimming removed 5 bases at V and 3 bases at J, with 10 bases between. CDR3 length: 12 amino acids. Germline values: CDR1 SQVTM, CDR2 ANQGSEA. The CDR3 sequence: CSVRVPEETQYF. Written as DNA, the CDR3 is TGCAGCGTTAGGGTTCCGGAAGAGACCCAGTACTTC.

This chain connects TRBV7-2 to TRBJ2-1; 7 bases agree with TRBD1. The V gene's germline CDR1 is SGHTA and CDR2 FQGNSA. The CDR3 spans 15 residues. J was trimmed by 5 bases and V by 3 bases; bases with no gene match: 7. The CDR3 sequence is CASSLTGLTNNEQFF. The CDR3 DNA sequence: TGTGCCAGCAGCTTGACAGGGTTAACGAACAATGAGCAGTTCTTC.